Listed below are T cell receptor beta chains from one sample, sequenced in a study of early T cells in non-severe SARS-CoV-2 infection. One entry per CDR3 protein, called by TCRdb with MiXCR from the 5' RACE reads. This sample carries about 98,000 distinct CDR3 sequences, about 15% of them seen once, and the ten largest clones take 6.5% to 9%. Sequencing input: whole blood. The source is an adult who was a healthcare worker with PCR-confirmed SARS-CoV-2 infection or an uninfected control (not recorded which). Both conserved end residues are part of each CDR3. A D gene is named only where the DNA matches it firmly. Expanded clones are given a class, and other clones once, few, many or no size at all.

clone_size | j_call | v_call | d_call | cdr3_nt | cdr3_aa
. | TRBJ1-2 | TRBV7-2 | . | TGTGCCAGCAGCTTAGATACGGGGGCCAACTATGGCTACACCTTC | CASSLDTGANYGYTF
few | TRBJ2-7 | TRBV28 | . | TGTGCCACCTTACGCAATGATTACGAGCAGTACTTC | CATLRNDYEQYF
many | TRBJ2-1 | TRBV11-2 | TRBD2 | TGTGCCAGCAGCCAACCCAGGGGACTAGCGGGAGTTCTCAATGAGCAGTTCTTC | CASSQPRGLAGVLNEQFF
few | TRBJ2-2 | TRBV27 | . | TGTGCCAGCAGTTCGCAGACAGCCCGGGTTAGCGGGGAGCTGTTTTTT | CASSSQTARVSGELFF
few | TRBJ2-7 | TRBV10-3 | . | TGTGCCATCAGTGAGTTAACTGAGCAGTACTTC | CAISELTEQYF
. | TRBJ2-3 | TRBV29-1 | . | TGCAGCGTTGGAGGACAGCACACAGATACGCAGTATTTT | CSVGGQHTDTQYF
. | TRBJ1-6 | TRBV10-3 | . | TGTGCCATCAGTCTTACAGGGAACTATAATTCACCCCTCCACTTT | CAISLTGNYNSPLHF
few | TRBJ2-3 | TRBV25-1 | TRBD2 | TGTGCCAGCAGCTGGGGGGGGTCAGATACGCAGTATTTT | CASSWGGSDTQYF
many | TRBJ2-1 | TRBV4-2 | . | TGTGCCAGCAGCCAAGCGTTTGAGGGTCTTTTAGGGGAGCAGTTCTTC | CASSQAFEGLLGEQFF
few | TRBJ2-5 | TRBV5-1 | TRBD2 | TGCGCCAGCAGCTACTATGGGACTAGCGGGAAAGAGACCCAGTACTTC | CASSYYGTSGKETQYF
many | TRBJ2-2 | TRBV3-1 | . | TGTGCCAGCCAGCGTTCCGGGGAGCTGTTTTTT | CASQRSGELFF
few | TRBJ2-1 | TRBV29-1 | . | TGCAGCCCAAATGTGGCGGAAGGGAATGAGCAGTTCTTC | CSPNVAEGNEQFF
. | TRBJ2-7 | TRBV18 | . | TGTGCCAGCTCGCCTGACCTTCTCACGAACGGGGACGAGCAGTACTTC | CASSPDLLTNGDEQYF
few | TRBJ2-7 | TRBV7-9 | . | TGTGCCAGCAGCTGGCCGGGAATCGGAGGGCCCCCGAGCTCCTACGAGCAGTACTTC | CASSWPGIGGPPSSYEQYF
. | TRBJ2-3 | TRBV7-8 | TRBD1 | TGTGCCAGCAGCACCCGACAGGGGGCGATGCCAACAGATACGCAGTATTTT | CASSTRQGAMPTDTQYF
. | TRBJ2-5 | TRBV20-1 | . | TGCAGTGCTAGAGATGGGGGCTTCCAAGAGACCCAGTACTTC | CSARDGGFQETQYF
. | TRBJ1-1 | TRBV15 | TRBD1 | TGTGCCACCAGCAGCCCCGACAGGGGGTACACTGAAGCTTTCTTT | CATSSPDRGYTEAFF
. | TRBJ1-5 | TRBV6-2/TRBV6-3 | TRBD1 | TGTGCCAGCAGTTACCAAGGGGGCGAGGGAAGCAATCAGCCCCAGCATTTT | CASSYQGGEGSNQPQHF
many | TRBJ2-7 | TRBV20-1 | TRBD1 | TGCAGTGCCCCAGTTACCGGGACAGGGGGCTACGAGCAGTACTTC | CSAPVTGTGGYEQYF
few | TRBJ2-3 | TRBV28 | TRBD2 | TGTGCCAGCATCCGTTCGGGGGGAGGCGGCACAGATACGCAGTATTTT | CASIRSGGGGTDTQYF
many | TRBJ2-4 | TRBV14 | . | TGTGCCAGCAGCCAAGATACCAAAAACATTCAGTACTTC | CASSQDTKNIQYF
many | TRBJ2-1 | TRBV7-6 | TRBD2 | TGTGCCAGCAGCTTAGGGTGGCTAGCGGGAGCGTTTGAGCAGTTCTTC | CASSLGWLAGAFEQFF
few | TRBJ2-5 | TRBV7-8 | TRBD2 | TGTGCCAGCAGCTCCGGACTAGCGGGAGTCGTAGAGGAGACCCAGTACTTC | CASSSGLAGVVEETQYF
few | TRBJ2-1 | TRBV7-9 | . | TGTGCCAGCAGCTTAGCAGGTCCGGAGCAGTTCTTC | CASSLAGPEQFF
many | TRBJ2-2 | TRBV10-3 | TRBD1 | TGTGCCATCAGAGGAGACAGGGGGGGAAACACCGGGGAGCTGTTTTTT | CAIRGDRGGNTGELFF
. | TRBJ2-3 | TRBV9 | . | TGTGCCAGCAGCGTAGAGGGCAGAAGCACAGATACGCAGTATTTT | CASSVEGRSTDTQYF
. | TRBJ2-2 | TRBV29-1 | TRBD1 | TGCAGCGTAGCAGGGGGCACGAACACCGGGGAGCTGTTTTTT | CSVAGGTNTGELFF
few | TRBJ2-1 | TRBV7-9 | TRBD2 | TGTGCCAGCAGCTTGGGACTAGCGGGAAGGAATGAGCAGTTCTTC | CASSLGLAGRNEQFF
few | TRBJ2-2 | TRBV29-1 | . | TGCAGCGTTGTGGGGCAGGACACCGGGGAGCTGTTTTTT | CSVVGQDTGELFF
. | TRBJ1-1 | TRBV6-5 | TRBD1 | TGTGCCAGCAGTTTTGACAGGGGCGGGGGTGAAGCTTTCTTT | CASSFDRGGGEAFF
. | TRBJ2-3 | TRBV12-3/TRBV12-4 | TRBD1 | TGTGCCAGCAGCACACAGGGGGCTGGGACAGATACGCAGTATTTT | CASSTQGAGTDTQYF
. | TRBJ2-5 | TRBV11-2 | . | TGTGCCAGCAGCCACCCCCCAGAGACCCAGTACTTC | CASSHPPETQYF
many | TRBJ2-7 | TRBV5-6 | . | TGTGCCAGCAGCTTCGGGGGACCCTACGAGCAGTACTTC | CASSFGGPYEQYF
many | TRBJ1-4 | TRBV7-8 | . | TGTGCCAGCAGCTCCTCCGGCCGCGAAAAACTGTTTTTT | CASSSSGREKLFF
few | TRBJ1-1 | TRBV29-1 | TRBD1 | TGCAGCGTTGGACAGGGCAGGAGTGAAGCTTTCTTT | CSVGQGRSEAFF
. | TRBJ1-3 | TRBV18 | TRBD1 | TGTGCCAGCTCACCGGATATACAGGGGGCACGAGGAAACACCATATATTTT | CASSPDIQGARGNTIYF
few | TRBJ2-1 | TRBV27 | . | TGTGCCAGCAGTTTCGCAGCGAACAATGAGCAGTTCTTC | CASSFAANNEQFF
many | TRBJ2-6 | TRBV19 | . | TGTGCCAGTACCCCTGCACGACCTCGGCGCTCTGGGGCCAACGTCCTGACTTTC | CASTPARPRRSGANVLTF